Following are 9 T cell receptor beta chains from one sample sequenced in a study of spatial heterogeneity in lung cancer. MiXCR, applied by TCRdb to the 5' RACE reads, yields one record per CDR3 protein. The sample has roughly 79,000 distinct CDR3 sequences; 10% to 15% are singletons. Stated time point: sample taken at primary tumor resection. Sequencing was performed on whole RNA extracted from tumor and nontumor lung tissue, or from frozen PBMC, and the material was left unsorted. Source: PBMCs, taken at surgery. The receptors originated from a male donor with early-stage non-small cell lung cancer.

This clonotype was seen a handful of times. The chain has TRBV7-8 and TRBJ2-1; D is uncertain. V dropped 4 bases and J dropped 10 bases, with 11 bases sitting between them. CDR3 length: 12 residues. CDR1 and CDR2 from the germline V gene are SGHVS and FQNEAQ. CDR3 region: CASSSDATEQFF. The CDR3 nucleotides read TGTGCCAGCAGCTCGGACGCCACCGAGCAGTTCTTC.

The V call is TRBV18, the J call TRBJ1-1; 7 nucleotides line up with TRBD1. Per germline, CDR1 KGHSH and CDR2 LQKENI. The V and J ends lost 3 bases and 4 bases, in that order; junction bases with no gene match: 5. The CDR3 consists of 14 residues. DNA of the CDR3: TGTGCCAGCTCACCGGTACAGGGGACCACTGAAGCTTTCTTT. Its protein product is CASSPVQGTTEAFF.

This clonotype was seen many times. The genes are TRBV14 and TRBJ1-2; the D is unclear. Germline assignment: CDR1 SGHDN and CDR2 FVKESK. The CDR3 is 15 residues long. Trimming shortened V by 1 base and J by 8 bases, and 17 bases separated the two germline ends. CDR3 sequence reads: CASSQVEGAQEGYTF. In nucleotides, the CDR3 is TGTGCCAGCAGCCAAGTTGAGGGAGCACAAGAGGGCTACACCTTC.

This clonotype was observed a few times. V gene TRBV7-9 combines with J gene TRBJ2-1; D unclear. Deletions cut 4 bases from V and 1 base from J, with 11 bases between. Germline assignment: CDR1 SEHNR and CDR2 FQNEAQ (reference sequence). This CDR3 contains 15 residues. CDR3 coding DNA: TGTGCCAGCAGCTCCTGGGGTCGGTCCTACAATGAGCAGTTCTTC. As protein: CASSSWGRSYNEQFF.

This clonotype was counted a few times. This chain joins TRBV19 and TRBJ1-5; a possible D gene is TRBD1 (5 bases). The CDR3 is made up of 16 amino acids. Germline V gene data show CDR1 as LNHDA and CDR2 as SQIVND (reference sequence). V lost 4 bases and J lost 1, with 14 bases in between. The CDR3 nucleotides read TGTGCCAGTAGTACTTTTCAGGGTAGGAGCAATCAGCCCCAGCATTTT. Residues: CASSTFQGRSNQPQHF.

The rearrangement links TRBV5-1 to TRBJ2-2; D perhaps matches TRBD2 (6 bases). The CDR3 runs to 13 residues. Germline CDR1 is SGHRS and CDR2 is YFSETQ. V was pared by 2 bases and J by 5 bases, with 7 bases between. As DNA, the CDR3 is TGCGCCAGCAGCTTTGCGGGGACCGGGGAGCTGTTTTTT. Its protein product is CASSFAGTGELFF.

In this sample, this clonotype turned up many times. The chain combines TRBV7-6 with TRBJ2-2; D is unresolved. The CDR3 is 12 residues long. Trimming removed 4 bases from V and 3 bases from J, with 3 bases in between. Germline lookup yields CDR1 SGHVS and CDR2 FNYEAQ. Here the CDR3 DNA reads TGTGCCAGCAGCTCGTACACCGGGGAGCTGTTTTTT. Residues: CASSSYTGELFF.

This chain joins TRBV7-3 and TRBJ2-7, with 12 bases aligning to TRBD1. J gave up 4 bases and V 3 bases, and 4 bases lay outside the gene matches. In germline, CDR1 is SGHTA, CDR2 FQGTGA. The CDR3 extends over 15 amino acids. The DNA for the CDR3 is TGTGCCAGCAGCTTGTCGGGACAGGGGGCATACGAGCAGTACTTC. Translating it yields CASSLSGQGAYEQYF.

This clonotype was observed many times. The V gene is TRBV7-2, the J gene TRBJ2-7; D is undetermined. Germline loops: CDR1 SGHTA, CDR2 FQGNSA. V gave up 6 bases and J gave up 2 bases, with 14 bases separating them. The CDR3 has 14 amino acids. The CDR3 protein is CASRSRQATYEQYF. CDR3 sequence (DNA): TGTGCCAGCAGATCGAGGCAGGCTACCTACGAGCAGTACTTC.